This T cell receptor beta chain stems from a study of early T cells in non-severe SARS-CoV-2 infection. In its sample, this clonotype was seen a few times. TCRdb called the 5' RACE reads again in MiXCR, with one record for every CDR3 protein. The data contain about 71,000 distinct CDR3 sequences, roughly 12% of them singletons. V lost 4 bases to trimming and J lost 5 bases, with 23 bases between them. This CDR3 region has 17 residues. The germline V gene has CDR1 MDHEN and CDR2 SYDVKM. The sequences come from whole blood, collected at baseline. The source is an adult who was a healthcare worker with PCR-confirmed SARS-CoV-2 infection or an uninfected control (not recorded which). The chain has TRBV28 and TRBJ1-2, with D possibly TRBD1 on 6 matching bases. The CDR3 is CASSSPTGRQGLYGYTF. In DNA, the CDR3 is TGTGCCAGCAGTTCCCCGACAGGACGGCAGGGTCTGTATGGCTACACCTTC.